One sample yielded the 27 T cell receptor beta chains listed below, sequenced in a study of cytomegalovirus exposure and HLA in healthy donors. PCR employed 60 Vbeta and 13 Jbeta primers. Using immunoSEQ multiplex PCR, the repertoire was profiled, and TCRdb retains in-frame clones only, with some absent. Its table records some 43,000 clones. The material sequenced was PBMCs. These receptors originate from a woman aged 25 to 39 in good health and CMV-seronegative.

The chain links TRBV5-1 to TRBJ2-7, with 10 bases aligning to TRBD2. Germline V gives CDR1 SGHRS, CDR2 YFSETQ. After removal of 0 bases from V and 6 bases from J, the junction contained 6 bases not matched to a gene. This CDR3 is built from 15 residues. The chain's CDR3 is CASSLGLAGVGEQYF. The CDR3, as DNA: TGCGCCAGCAGCTTGGGTCTAGCGGGAGTCGGCGAGCAGTACTTC.

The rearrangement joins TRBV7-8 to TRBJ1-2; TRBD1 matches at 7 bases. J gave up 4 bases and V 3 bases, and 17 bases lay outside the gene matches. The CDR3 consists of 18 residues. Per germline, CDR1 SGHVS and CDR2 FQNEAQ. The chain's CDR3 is CASSLVPGQFGGSYGYTF. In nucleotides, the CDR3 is TGTGCCAGCAGCTTGGTCCCGGGACAGTTCGGAGGGAGCTATGGCTACACCTTC.

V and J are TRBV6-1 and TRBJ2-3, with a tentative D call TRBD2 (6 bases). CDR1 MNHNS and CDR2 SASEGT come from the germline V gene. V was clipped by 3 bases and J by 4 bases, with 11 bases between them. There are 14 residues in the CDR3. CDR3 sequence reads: CASSDRLVSDTQYF. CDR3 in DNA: TGTGCCAGCAGTGACCGACTAGTCTCAGATACGCAGTATTTT.

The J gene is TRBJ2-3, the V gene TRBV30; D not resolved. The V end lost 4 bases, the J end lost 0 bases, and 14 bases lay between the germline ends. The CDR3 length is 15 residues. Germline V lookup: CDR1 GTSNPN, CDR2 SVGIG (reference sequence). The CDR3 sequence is CAWTTAKSSTDTQYF. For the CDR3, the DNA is TGTGCCTGGACTACTGCGAAGTCTAGCACAGATACGCAGTATTTT.

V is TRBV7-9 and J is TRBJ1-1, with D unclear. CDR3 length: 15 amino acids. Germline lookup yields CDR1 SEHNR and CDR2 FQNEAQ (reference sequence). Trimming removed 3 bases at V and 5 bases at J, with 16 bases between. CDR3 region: CASSFSGWGETEAFF. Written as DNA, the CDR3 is TGTGCCAGCAGCTTTAGCGGGTGGGGTGAGACTGAAGCTTTCTTT.

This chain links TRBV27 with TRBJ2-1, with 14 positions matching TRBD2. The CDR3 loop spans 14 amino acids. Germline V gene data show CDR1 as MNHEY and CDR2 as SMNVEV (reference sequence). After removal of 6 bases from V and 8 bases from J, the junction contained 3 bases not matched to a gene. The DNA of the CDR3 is TGTGCCAGCAGCAAGGGACTAGCGGGAGATGAGCAGTTCTTC. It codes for CASSKGLAGDEQFF.

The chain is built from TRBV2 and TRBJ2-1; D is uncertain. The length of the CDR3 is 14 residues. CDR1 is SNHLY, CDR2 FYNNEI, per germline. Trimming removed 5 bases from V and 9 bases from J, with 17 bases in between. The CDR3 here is CASSYEREIGEQFF. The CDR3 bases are TGTGCCAGCAGTTACGAGCGCGAGATTGGTGAGCAGTTCTTC.

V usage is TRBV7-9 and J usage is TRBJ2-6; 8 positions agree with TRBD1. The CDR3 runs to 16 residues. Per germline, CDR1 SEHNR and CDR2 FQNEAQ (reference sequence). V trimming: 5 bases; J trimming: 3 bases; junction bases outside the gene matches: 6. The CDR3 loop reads CASSSRQGNGANVLTF. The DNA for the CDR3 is TGTGCCAGCAGCAGTCGACAGGGGAATGGGGCCAACGTCCTGACTTTC.

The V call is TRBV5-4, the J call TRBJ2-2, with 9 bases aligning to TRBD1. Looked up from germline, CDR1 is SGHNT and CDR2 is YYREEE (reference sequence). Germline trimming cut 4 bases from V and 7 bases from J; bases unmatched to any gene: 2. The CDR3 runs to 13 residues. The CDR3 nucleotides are TGTGCCAGCAGCCGGACAGGGGACGGGGAGCTGTTTTTT. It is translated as CASSRTGDGELFF.

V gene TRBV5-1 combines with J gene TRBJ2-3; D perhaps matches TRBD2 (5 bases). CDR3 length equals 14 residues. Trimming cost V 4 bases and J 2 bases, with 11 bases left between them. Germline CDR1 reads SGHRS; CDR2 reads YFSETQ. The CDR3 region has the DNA TGCGCCAGCAGCGGGTCGGGGTCCACAGATACGCAGTATTTT. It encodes CASSGSGSTDTQYF.

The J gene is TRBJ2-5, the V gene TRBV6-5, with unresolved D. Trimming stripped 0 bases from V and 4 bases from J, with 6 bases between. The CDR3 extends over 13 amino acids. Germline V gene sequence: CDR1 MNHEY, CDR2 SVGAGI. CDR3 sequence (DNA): TGTGCCAGCAGTTACTCTAATTCAGAGACCCAGTACTTC. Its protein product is CASSYSNSETQYF.

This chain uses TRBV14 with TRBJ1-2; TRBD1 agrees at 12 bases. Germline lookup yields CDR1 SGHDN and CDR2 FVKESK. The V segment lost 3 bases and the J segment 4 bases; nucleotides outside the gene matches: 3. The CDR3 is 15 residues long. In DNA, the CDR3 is TGTGCCAGCAGCCACACGGGACAGGGGGCCTATGGCTACACCTTC. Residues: CASSHTGQGAYGYTF.

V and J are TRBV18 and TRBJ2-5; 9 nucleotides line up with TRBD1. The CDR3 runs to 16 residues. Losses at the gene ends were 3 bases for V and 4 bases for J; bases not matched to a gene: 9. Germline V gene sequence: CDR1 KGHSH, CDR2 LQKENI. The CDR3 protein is CASSPQGQGIGETQYF. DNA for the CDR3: TGTGCCAGCTCACCTCAGGGACAGGGTATTGGAGAGACCCAGTACTTC.

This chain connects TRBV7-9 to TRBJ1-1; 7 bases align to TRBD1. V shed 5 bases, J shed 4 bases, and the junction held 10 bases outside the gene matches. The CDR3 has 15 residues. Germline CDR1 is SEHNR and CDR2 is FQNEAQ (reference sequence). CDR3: CASSSPGQQFTEAFF. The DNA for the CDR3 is TGTGCCAGCAGCAGCCCGGGACAGCAGTTCACTGAAGCTTTCTTT.

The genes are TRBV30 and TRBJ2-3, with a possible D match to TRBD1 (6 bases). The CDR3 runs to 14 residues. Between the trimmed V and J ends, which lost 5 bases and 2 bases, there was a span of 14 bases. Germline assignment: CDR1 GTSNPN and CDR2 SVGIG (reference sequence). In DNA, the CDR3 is TGTGCCTGGGACCAGGGGCGGAACACAGATACGCAGTATTTT. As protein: CAWDQGRNTDTQYF.

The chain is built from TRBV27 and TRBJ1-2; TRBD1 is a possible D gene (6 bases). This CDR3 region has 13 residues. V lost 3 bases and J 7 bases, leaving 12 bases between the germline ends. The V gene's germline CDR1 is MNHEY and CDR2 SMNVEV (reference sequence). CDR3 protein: CASSFGTGFGYTF. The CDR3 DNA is TGTGCCAGCAGTTTCGGTACAGGGTTTGGCTACACCTTC.

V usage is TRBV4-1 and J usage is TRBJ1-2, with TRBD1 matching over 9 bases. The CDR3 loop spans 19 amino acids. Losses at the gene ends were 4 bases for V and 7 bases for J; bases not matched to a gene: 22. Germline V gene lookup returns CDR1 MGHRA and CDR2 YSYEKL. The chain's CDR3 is CASSPQGQGRSLRNVGYTF. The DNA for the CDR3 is TGCGCCAGCAGCCCCCAGGGACAGGGTCGTTCCTTACGTAATGTTGGCTACACCTTC.

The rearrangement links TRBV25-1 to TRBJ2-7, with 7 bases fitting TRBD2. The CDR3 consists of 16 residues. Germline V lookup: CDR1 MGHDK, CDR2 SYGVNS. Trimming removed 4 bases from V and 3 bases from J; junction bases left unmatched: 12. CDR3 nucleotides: TGTGCCAGCAGTGCCGCCGCGGAGCGGGGACTCTACGAGCAGTACTTC. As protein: CASSAAAERGLYEQYF.

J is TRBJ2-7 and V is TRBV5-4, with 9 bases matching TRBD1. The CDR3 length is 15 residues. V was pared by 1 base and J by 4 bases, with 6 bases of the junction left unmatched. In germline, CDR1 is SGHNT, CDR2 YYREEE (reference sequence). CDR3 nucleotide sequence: TGTGCCAGCAGCTTGAGCCCTGGACAGGGGTACGAGCAGTACTTC. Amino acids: CASSLSPGQGYEQYF. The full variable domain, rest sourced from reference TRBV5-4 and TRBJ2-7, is ETGVTQSPTHLIKTRGQQVTLRCSSQSGHNTVSWYQQALGQGPQFIFQYYREEENGRGNFPPRFSGLQFPNYSSELNVNALELDDSALYLCASSLSPGQGYEQYFGPGTRLTVT.

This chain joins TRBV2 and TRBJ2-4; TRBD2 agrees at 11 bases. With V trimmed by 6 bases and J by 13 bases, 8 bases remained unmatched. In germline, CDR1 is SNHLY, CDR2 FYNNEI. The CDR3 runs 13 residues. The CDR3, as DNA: TGTGCCAGCAGCCTCCTAGCGGGAGGTCCCCAGTACTTC. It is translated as CASSLLAGGPQYF. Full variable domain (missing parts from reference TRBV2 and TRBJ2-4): EPEVTQTPSHQVTQMGQEVILRCVPISNHLYFYWYRQILGQKVEFLVSFYNNEISEKSEIFDDQFSVERPDGSNFTLKIRSTKLEDSAMYFCASSLLAGGPQYFGAGTRLSVL.

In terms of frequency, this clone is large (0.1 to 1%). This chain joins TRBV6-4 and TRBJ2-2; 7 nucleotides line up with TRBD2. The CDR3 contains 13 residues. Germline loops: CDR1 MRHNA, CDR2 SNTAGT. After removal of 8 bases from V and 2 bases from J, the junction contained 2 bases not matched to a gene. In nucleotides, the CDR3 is TGTGCCAGCGCTAGCGGAAACACCGGGGAGCTGTTTTTT. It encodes CASASGNTGELFF.

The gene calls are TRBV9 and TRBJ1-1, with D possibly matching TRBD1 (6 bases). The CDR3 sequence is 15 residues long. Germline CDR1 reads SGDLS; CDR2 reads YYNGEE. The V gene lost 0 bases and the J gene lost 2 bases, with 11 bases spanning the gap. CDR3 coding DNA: TGTGCCAGCAGCGTAGATCCGGGGACAAACACTGAAGCTTTCTTT. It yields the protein CASSVDPGTNTEAFF.

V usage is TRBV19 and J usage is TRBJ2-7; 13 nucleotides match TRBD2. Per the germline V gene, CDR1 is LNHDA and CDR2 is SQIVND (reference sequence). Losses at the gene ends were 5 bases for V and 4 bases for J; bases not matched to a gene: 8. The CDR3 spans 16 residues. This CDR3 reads CASSLSRTSGSYEQYF. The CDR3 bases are TGTGCCAGTAGTCTATCTAGGACTAGCGGGAGTTACGAGCAGTACTTC.

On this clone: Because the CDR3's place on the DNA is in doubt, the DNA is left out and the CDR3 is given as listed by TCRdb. The CDR3 loop is CASTSGQYYGYTF. The V and J genes are TRBV19 and TRBJ1-2; TRBD1 is the table's D call, not checked against the DNA. The CDR3 length equals 13 residues, ends included. Per germline, CDR1 LNHDA and CDR2 SQIVND (reference sequence).

In nucleotides, the CDR3 is TGTGCCAGCAGTGAAGAGGGACAGATGAACACTGAAGCTTTCTTT. This codes for CASSEEGQMNTEAFF. The chain uses TRBV2 and TRBJ1-1, with 7 bases aligning to TRBD1. The CDR3 sequence is 15 residues long. Germline assignment: CDR1 SNHLY and CDR2 FYNNEI. V dropped 1 base and J dropped 0; count of bases not matched to a gene: 2.

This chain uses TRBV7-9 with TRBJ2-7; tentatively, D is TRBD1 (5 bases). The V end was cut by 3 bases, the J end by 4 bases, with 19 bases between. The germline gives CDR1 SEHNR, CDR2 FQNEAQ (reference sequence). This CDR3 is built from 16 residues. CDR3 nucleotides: TGTGCCAGCAGCTTCCCCCCTAGGAAAGGGGTGTACGAGCAGTACTTC. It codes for CASSFPPRKGVYEQYF.

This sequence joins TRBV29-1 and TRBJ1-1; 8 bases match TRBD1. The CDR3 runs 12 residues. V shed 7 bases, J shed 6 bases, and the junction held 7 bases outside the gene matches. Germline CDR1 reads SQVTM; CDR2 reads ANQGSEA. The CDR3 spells CSAIQGGAEAFF. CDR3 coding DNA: TGCAGCGCCATACAGGGGGGGGCTGAAGCTTTCTTT.